The subject of this entry is one T cell receptor beta chain. What it recognizes is unknown. V shed 6 bases, J shed 4 bases, and the junction held 6 bases outside the gene matches. CDR3 length: 15 residues. From RNA transcripts, TCR beta CDR3 regions were amplified. An initial round of RT-PCR targeting the TCR CDR3 relied on the HTBI primer set. TCRdb re-called the multiplex PCR reads with MiXCR, one entry per CDR3 protein. The sample contains 530,000 or so distinct CDR3 sequences, 15% to 20% of which appear only once. The record originates from a study of T cells in Graves' hyperthyroidism and ophthalmopathy. Clinicians diagnosed patients from clinical symptoms, serum thyroxine and TRAb, thyroid ultrasound and orbital computed tomography. Regarding the study as a whole: Ophthalmopathy was predicted by the model a median of around 5.9 months ahead of onset.

Sequencing was carried out using blood. The TCR comes from a woman aged 18-35 years with Graves' ophthalmopathy. The chain links TRBV12-3 or TRBV12-4 to TRBJ1-2; 12 bases line up with TRBD1. The CDR3 DNA is TGTGCCAGCAGCCCGGGACAGGGGGCCGCCTATGGCTACACCTTC. Protein: CASSPGQGAAYGYTF.